Sequencing of this T cell receptor (beta chain) was carried out in a study of Ad26.COV2.S vaccination and SARS-CoV-2 variants. General study findings and limits: Recipients given vaccine exceeded placebo recipients in spike-specific TCR breadth. Researchers reported similar non-spike TCR breadth in vaccine and placebo recipients. Post-vaccination spike-specific CD8+ and CD4+ T cell responses reportedly had substantial breadth. Possibly, TCR breadth and depth analyses underestimated total T cell responses.

With V trimmed by 0 bases and J by 2 bases, 15 bases remained unmatched. There are 19 residues in the CDR3. Per the germline V gene, CDR1 is SGHRS and CDR2 is YFSETQ. The method was immunoSEQ multiplex PCR; TCRdb's version includes in-frame clones alone and lacks a portion of them. The sample includes about 180,000 clones, roughly 87% of them seen just once. Regarding this clone: What it binds is not known.

This TCR derives from a human donor who had recovered from COVID-19. The chain carries TRBV5-1 and TRBJ2-7, with 9 bases lining up with TRBD2. The source material was peripheral blood, sampled after recovery from COVID-19. The CDR3 region has the DNA TGCGCCAGCAGCTTGGCCCCGCTTAGAGCGGGAGGCTCTCCCTACGAGCAGTACTTC. Its protein product is CASSLAPLRAGGSPYEQYF.